This T cell receptor (beta chain) stems from a study of preoperative IRX-2 immunotherapy in early breast cancer. Method: immunoSEQ multiplex PCR; TCRdb's copy keeps in-frame clones and lacks some. Of 75,000 to 100,000 clones listed, 86% are singletons. Documented treatment: preoperative locoregional IRX-2 cytokine immunotherapy. Samples came from a phase Ib trial of preoperative locoregional IRX-2 cytokine immunotherapy. The germline V gene encodes CDR1 SGHRS and CDR2 YFSETQ. This CDR3 spans 14 amino acids. V was shortened by 0 bases and J by 4 bases, with 8 bases between the two germline ends. This sequence joins TRBV5-1 and TRBJ2-1; a possible D gene is TRBD1 (5 bases). The sample consisted of tumor tissue, taken after IRX-2 immunotherapy. The receptor was isolated from a human donor with breast cancer. CDR3 loop: CASSLGQSYNEQFF. In DNA, the CDR3 is TGCGCCAGCAGCTTGGGACAGAGTTACAATGAGCAGTTCTTC. Complete variable domain (other parts from reference TRBV5-1 and TRBJ2-1): KAGVTQTPRYLIKTRGQQVTLSCSPISGHRSVSWYQQTPGQGLQFLFEYFSETQRNKGNFPGRFSGRQFSNSRSEMNVSTLELGDSALYLCASSLGQSYNEQFFGPGTRLTVL.